This T cell receptor beta chain was documented in a study of cytomegalovirus exposure and HLA in healthy donors. Study-wide findings and caveats: In vitro data verified a few CMV-associated chains as specific for CMV antigens.

This clone was observed a few times. Antigen: not known. Vbeta (60) and Jbeta (13) primers were used in the PCR. TCRdb's copy holds only in-frame clones and misses some; the assay was immunoSEQ multiplex PCR. The data contain fewer than 150,000 clones, 65% to 80% of them singletons. This CDR3 is built from 13 residues. Trimming at V came to 2 bases and at J to 7 bases, leaving 3 bases not matched to a gene. In germline, CDR1 is MNHEY, CDR2 SVGAGI. This rearrangement joins TRBV6-5 to TRBJ2-5; 8 nucleotides align to TRBD1. Specimen: PBMCs. The TCR originated in a human donor in good health. CDR3 residues: CASSYDRGGTQYF. The CDR3 bases are TGTGCCAGCAGTTACGACAGGGGCGGGACCCAGTACTTC.